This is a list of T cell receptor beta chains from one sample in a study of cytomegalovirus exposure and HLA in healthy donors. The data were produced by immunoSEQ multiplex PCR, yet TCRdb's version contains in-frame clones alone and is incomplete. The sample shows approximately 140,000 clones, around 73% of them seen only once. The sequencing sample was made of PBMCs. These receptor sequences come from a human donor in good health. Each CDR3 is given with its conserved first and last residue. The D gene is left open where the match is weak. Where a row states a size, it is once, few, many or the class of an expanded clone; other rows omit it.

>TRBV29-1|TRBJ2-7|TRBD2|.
CSVFGASGAYEQYF
TGCAGCGTTTTTGGGGCTAGCGGGGCCTACGAGCAGTACTTC
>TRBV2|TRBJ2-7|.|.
CASLGELAYEQYF
TGTGCCAGCCTCGGGGAGCTGGCCTACGAGCAGTACTTC
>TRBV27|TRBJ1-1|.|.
CASREQRGRGNTEAFF
TGTGCCAGCAGGGAGCAGCGGGGGCGCGGGAACACTGAAGCTTTCTTT
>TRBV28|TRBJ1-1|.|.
CASSLLVAEAFF
TGTGCCAGCAGTTTATTAGTCGCTGAAGCTTTCTTT
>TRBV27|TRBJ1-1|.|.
CASELGTGGGEAFF
TGTGCCAGCGAACTAGGGACGGGGGGAGGTGAAGCTTTCTTT
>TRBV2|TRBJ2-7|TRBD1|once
CAGARDSVYEQYF
TGTGCCGGCGCCAGGGACAGCGTCTACGAGCAGTACTTC
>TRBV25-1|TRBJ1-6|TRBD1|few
CASSRSPTGALNSPLHF
TGTGCCAGCAGTAGGTCCCCTACAGGGGCCCTAAATTCACCCCTCCACTTT
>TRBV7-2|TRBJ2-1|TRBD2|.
CASSPGLAGEQFF
TGTGCCAGCAGCCCTGGACTAGCGGGAGAGCAGTTCTTC
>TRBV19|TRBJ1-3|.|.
CASSILTPSSGNTIYF
TGTGCCAGTAGTATCCTAACTCCGAGCTCTGGAAACACCATATATTTT
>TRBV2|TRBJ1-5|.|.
CASSVGHTNQPQHF
TGTGCCAGCAGTGTGGGACACACTAATCAGCCCCAGCATTTT
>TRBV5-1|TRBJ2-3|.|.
CASKGGLSTDTQYF
TGCGCCAGCAAGGGGGGACTAAGCACAGATACGCAGTATTTT
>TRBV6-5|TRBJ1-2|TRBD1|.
CASTPDRAYGYTF
TGTGCCAGCACCCCGGACAGGGCCTATGGCTACACCTTC
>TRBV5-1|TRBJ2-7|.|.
CASSTLQGSGEQYF
TGCGCCAGCAGCACCTTACAGGGTTCGGGCGAGCAGTACTTC
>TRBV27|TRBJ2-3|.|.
CASSFPHTDTQYF
TGTGCCAGCAGTTTCCCCCACACAGATACGCAGTATTTT
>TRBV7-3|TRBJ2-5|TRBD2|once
CASSPTSMGETQYF
TGTGCCAGCAGCCCGACTAGCATGGGAGAGACCCAGTACTTC
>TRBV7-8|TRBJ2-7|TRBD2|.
CASSLVAGASYEQYF
TGTGCCAGCAGCTTAGTAGCGGGAGCGTCCTACGAGCAGTACTTC
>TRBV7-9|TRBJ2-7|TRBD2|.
CASSWGGLATYEQYF
TGTGCCAGCAGCTGGGGGGGACTAGCTACCTACGAGCAGTACTTC
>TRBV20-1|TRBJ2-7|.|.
CSAFQGEQYF
TGCAGTGCTTTCCAGGGCGAGCAGTACTTC
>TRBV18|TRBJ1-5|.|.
CASSPRGGHQPQHF
TGTGCCAGCTCACCACGGGGGGGGCATCAGCCCCAGCATTTT
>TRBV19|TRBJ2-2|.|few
CASSHGPTSNTGELFF
TGTGCCAGTAGTCACGGACCAACTAGTAACACCGGGGAGCTGTTTTTT
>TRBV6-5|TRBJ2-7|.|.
CASSYSPRVYEQYF
TGTGCCAGCAGTTACTCGCCCAGGGTATACGAGCAGTACTTC
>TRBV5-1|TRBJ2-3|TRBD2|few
CASSGGGTSITDTQYF
TGCGCCAGCAGCGGAGGCGGGACTAGTATCACAGATACGCAGTATTTT
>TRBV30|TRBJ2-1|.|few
CAWGGTYNEQFF
TGTGCCTGGGGGGGGACCTACAATGAGCAGTTCTTC
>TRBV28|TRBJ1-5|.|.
CASSLLSYQPQHF
TGTGCCAGCAGTTTATTGTCTTATCAGCCCCAGCATTTT
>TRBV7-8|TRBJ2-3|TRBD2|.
CASRPSSGRGDTQYF
TGTGCCAGCAGGCCCTCTAGCGGGAGGGGCGATACGCAGTATTTT
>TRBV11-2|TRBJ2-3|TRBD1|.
CASSLGQLHRTDTQYF
TGTGCCAGCAGCTTGGGACAGCTACACAGGACAGATACGCAGTATTTT
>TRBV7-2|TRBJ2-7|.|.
CASSRSSYEQYF
TGTGCCAGCAGCCGGAGCTCCTACGAGCAGTACTTC
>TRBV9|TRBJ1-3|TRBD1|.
CASSLRTGGSGNTIYF
TGTGCCAGCAGCCTTCGGACAGGGGGCTCTGGAAACACCATATATTTT